These T cell receptor beta chains were read from a single sample in a study of T cell responses to AZD1222 COVID-19 vaccine. Libraries were prepared by immunoSEQ multiplex PCR; TCRdb keeps only in-frame clonotypes and omits some of them. The sample yields around 99,000 clones, around 90% seen once. The sequencing here drew on peripheral blood, taken on day 0 of AZD1222 vaccination. These receptors originate from an adult in good health. CDR3s include the opening cysteine and the closing phenylalanine or tryptophan. The D gene is left open where the match is weak. A clone size is listed for some rows: how often the clone was seen (once, few, many), or a class if it is expanded.

j_call,d_call,clone_size,v_call,cdr3_aa,cdr3_nt
TRBJ1-2,TRBD1,few,TRBV28,CASSRTGASNYGYTF,TGTGCCAGCAGTAGGACAGGGGCGAGCAACTATGGCTACACCTTC
TRBJ1-1,.,.,TRBV5-4,CASSLRWTENTEAFF,TGTGCCAGCAGCTTGCGGTGGACGGAGAACACTGAAGCTTTCTTT
TRBJ2-7,.,once,TRBV7-2,CASSPQGGSYEQYF,TGTGCCAGCAGCCCGCAGGGTGGTTCCTACGAGCAGTACTTC
TRBJ1-6,TRBD1,.,TRBV5-1,CASSYTGQGDSPLHF,TGCGCCAGCAGCTACACGGGACAGGGGGATTCACCCCTCCACTTT
TRBJ2-2,TRBD2,.,TRBV20-1,CSASASGGRTGELFF,TGCAGTGCTAGTGCCAGCGGGGGAAGGACCGGGGAGCTGTTTTTT
TRBJ1-5,TRBD1,.,TRBV15,CATSIHGQGGDNQPQHF,TGTGCCACCAGCATCCACGGACAGGGGGGCGACAATCAGCCCCAGCATTTT
TRBJ2-1,.,.,TRBV3-1/TRBV3-2,CASSQAPTANYNEQFF,TGTGCCAGCAGCCAAGCCCCCACCGCTAACTACAATGAGCAGTTCTTC
TRBJ2-1,.,.,TRBV5-1,CASSLVGDYNEQFF,TGCGCCAGCAGCTTGGTCGGAGACTACAATGAGCAGTTCTTC
TRBJ2-3,.,few,TRBV2,CASSDISTDTQYF,TGTGCCAGCAGTGACATAAGCACAGATACGCAGTATTTT
TRBJ1-2,TRBD1,.,TRBV7-9,CASSAGQGSDYGYTF,TGTGCCAGCAGCGCGGGACAGGGGAGCGACTATGGCTACACCTTC
TRBJ1-1,.,.,TRBV3-1/TRBV3-2,CASSQGGYFSEAFF,TGTGCCAGCAGCCAAGGAGGGTATTTCTCTGAAGCTTTCTTT
TRBJ1-3,.,.,TRBV14,CASSRVALGNTIYF,TGTGCCAGCAGTCGGGTAGCTCTGGGAAACACCATATATTTT
TRBJ2-1,.,.,TRBV3-1/TRBV3-2,CASSHRGPSSYNEQFF,TGTGCCAGCAGCCATCGCGGGCCGAGCTCCTACAATGAGCAGTTCTTC
TRBJ1-1,.,.,TRBV15,CATSRRDFGNTEAFF,TGTGCCACCAGCAGAAGGGACTTTGGGAACACTGAAGCTTTCTTT